Listed here are 22 T cell receptor beta chains from one sample, sequenced in a study of OX40 agonist ivuxolimab in advanced cancers. TCRdb keeps only in-frame clones here, not all; method: immunoSEQ multiplex PCR. The sample consists of roughly 67,000 clones, nearly 85% of them appearing once. The material was CD4+ or CD8+ T cells sorted from blood, obtained in a trial of the OX40 agonist ivuxolimab. The receptors derive from an adult with an advanced solid tumor such as melanoma, head and neck, liver or kidney cancer.

The rearrangement joins TRBV30 to TRBJ1-6; a possible D gene is TRBD1 (5 bases). This CDR3 is 14 amino acids long. Germline lookup yields CDR1 GTSNPN and CDR2 SVGIG (reference sequence). Trimming stripped 0 bases from V and 8 bases from J, with 11 bases between. In DNA, the CDR3 is TGTGCCTGGAGTGTGGCAGGGAGCGATTCACCCCTCCACTTT. Its protein is CAWSVAGSDSPLHF.

A remark on this clone: A read error may produce the germline difference seen at one junction end. The chain links TRBV10-3 to TRBJ2-3; D perhaps matches TRBD2 (5 bases). The CDR3 spans 16 residues. Per the germline V gene, CDR1 is ENHRY and CDR2 is SYGVKD. The CDR3 nucleotides read TGTGCCATCAGTCAGTCGGGGATGAGGGTACCAGATACGCAGTATTTT. This translates into CAISQSGMRVPDTQYF.

Written as DNA, the CDR3 is TGTGCCAGTAGACGGACAGGCGACAACTATGGCTACACCTTC. Encoded protein: CASRRTGDNYGYTF. The rearrangement links TRBV19 to TRBJ1-2; 7 nucleotides agree with TRBD1. Germline loops: CDR1 LNHDA, CDR2 SQIVND (reference sequence). The CDR3 is 14 residues long. The V segment lost 6 bases and the J segment 2 bases; nucleotides outside the gene matches: 6.

The chain carries TRBV5-1 and TRBJ1-2, with 9 nucleotides matching TRBD1. Looked up from germline, CDR1 is SGHRS and CDR2 is YFSETQ. The CDR3 has 16 amino acids. The V gene end was trimmed by 2 bases and the J gene end by 8 bases; junction bases not matched to a gene: 13. The CDR3 region has the DNA TGCGCCAGCAGCTTAGGGACAGGGTTACCCATTAACGGCTACACCTTC. Its translation: CASSLGTGLPINGYTF.

This chain uses TRBV27 with TRBJ1-5; 9 positions agree with TRBD1. The length of the CDR3 is 15 residues. V shed 8 bases, J shed 5 bases, and the junction held 10 bases outside the gene matches. Germline V gene data show CDR1 as MNHEY and CDR2 as SMNVEV (reference sequence). The CDR3, as DNA: TGTGCCAGCCGTGGGGGGACAGGGCGGGATCAGCCCCAGCATTTT. Protein: CASRGGTGRDQPQHF.

V is TRBV4-1 and J is TRBJ2-5, with TRBD1 identical over 11 bases. V lost 0 bases to trimming and J lost 7 bases; unmatched junction nucleotides: 7. The length of the CDR3 is 16 residues. From germline, CDR1 is MGHRA and CDR2 YSYEKL. CDR3 residues: CASSQEPGQGGMTQYF. CDR3 nucleotide sequence: TGCGCCAGCAGCCAAGAACCGGGACAGGGGGGTATGACCCAGTACTTC.

The chain is built from TRBV2 and TRBJ1-6; 8 bases line up with TRBD1. This CDR3 is built from 13 residues. With 6 bases clipped from V and 9 bases from J, the junction kept 4 bases outside the gene matches. Per germline, CDR1 SNHLY and CDR2 FYNNEI. CDR3 bases: TGTGCCAGCAGGGACAGGGCTAGTTCACCCCTCCACTTT. Its protein is CASRDRASSPLHF.

The V call is TRBV19, the J call TRBJ2-1; the D gene could be TRBD1 or TRBD2 (6 bases each). CDR1 is LNHDA and CDR2 is SQIVND in the germline V gene (reference sequence). The CDR3 spans 15 residues. The V end lost 9 bases, the J end lost 2 bases, and 17 bases lay between the germline ends. CDR3 in DNA: TGTGCCAGCCTCCCCCGGGGGCGAACCTACAATGAGCAGTTCTTC. This gives the protein CASLPRGRTYNEQFF.

The J gene is TRBJ2-2, the V gene TRBV4-2, with 11 bases aligning to TRBD2. Losses at the gene ends were 0 bases for V and 1 base for J; bases not matched to a gene: 1. The CDR3 runs to 17 residues. Germline V lookup: CDR1 LGHNA, CDR2 YNFKEQ. Here the CDR3 DNA reads TGTGCCAGCAGCCAAGATGGACTAGCGGGGAACACCGGGGAGCTGTTTTTT. Translation gives CASSQDGLAGNTGELFF.

The chain couples TRBV4-3 to TRBJ2-3; tentatively, D is TRBD1 or TRBD2 (7 bases each). The germline V gene has CDR1 LGHNA and CDR2 YSLEER. V was trimmed by 0 bases and J by 2 bases, leaving 15 bases between them. The CDR3 spans 17 residues. The CDR3 loop reads CASSQDGRGGSTDTQYF. CDR3 nucleotide sequence: TGCGCCAGCAGCCAAGATGGCAGGGGGGGGTCCACAGATACGCAGTATTTT.

This clone showed up just once. The CDR3 is CASSRGGGLGGYTF. The CDR3 DNA reads as TGTGCCAGCAGCCGCGGGGGGGGATTGGGAGGCTACACCTTC. This sequence joins TRBV7-2 and TRBJ1-2; perhaps TRBD1 as D (5 bases). The germline V gene encodes CDR1 SGHTA and CDR2 FQGNSA. Between the trimmed V and J ends, which lost 5 bases and 8 bases, there was a span of 18 bases. The CDR3 spans 14 residues.

This sequence joins TRBV6-1 and TRBJ2-7; D is perhaps TRBD2 (6 bases). CDR3 size: 16 residues. CDR1 and CDR2 from the germline V gene are MNHNS and SASEGT. Trimming removed 3 bases from V and 1 base from J, with 16 bases in between. CDR3 nucleotides: TGTGCCAGCAGTGATCCCACCTCGGCGGGATCCTACGAGCAGTACGTC. It specifies CASSDPTSAGSYEQYV.

The CDR3 DNA is TGTGCCACCAGCAGAGATATTGGGGGGTCACAAGAGACCCAGTACTTC. It yields the protein CATSRDIGGSQETQYF. This chain uses TRBV15 with TRBJ2-5; D perhaps matches TRBD2 (6 bases). This CDR3 is 16 amino acids long. Germline V gene lookup returns CDR1 LNHNV and CDR2 YYDKDF (reference sequence). V gave up 0 bases and J gave up 2 bases, with 13 bases separating them.

V gene TRBV28 combines with J gene TRBJ1-1; D not certain. Trimming removed 2 bases from V and 10 bases from J, with 11 bases in between. CDR3 size: 12 residues. CDR1 is MDHEN and CDR2 is SYDVKM in the germline V gene. CDR3 loop: CASSLPSLGAFF. CDR3 nucleotides: TGTGCCAGCAGTTTACCCTCGCTTGGAGCTTTCTTT.

CDR3: CASSPGAPMAGYTF. The CDR3 region has the DNA TGTGCCAGCTCACCAGGGGCACCTATGGCTGGCTACACCTTC. V gene TRBV18 combines with J gene TRBJ1-2, with D possibly being TRBD1 (5 bases). CDR3 size: 14 residues. CDR1 is KGHSH and CDR2 is LQKENI in the germline V gene. Trimming shortened V by 2 bases and J by 7 bases, and 14 bases separated the two germline ends.

The V gene is TRBV28, the J gene TRBJ1-5; D gene uncertain. The V end was cut by 6 bases, the J end by 5 bases, with 14 bases between. Germline V gene sequence: CDR1 MDHEN, CDR2 SYDVKM. The CDR3 is 14 amino acids. The CDR3 nucleotides are TGTGCCAGCAGGCGACCCCTAGGCGATCAGCCCCAGCATTTT. Translated, it gives CASRRPLGDQPQHF.

The CDR3 spells CASSLPGLAGDTQYF. In DNA form, the CDR3 reads TGTGCCAGCAGCTTGCCGGGACTAGCGGGGGATACGCAGTATTTT. The gene calls are TRBV9 and TRBJ2-3, with 13 bases that match TRBD2. Trimming at V came to 4 bases and at J to 6 bases, leaving 5 bases not matched to a gene. Germline V lookup: CDR1 SGDLS, CDR2 YYNGEE. The CDR3 extends over 15 amino acids.

The gene calls are TRBV27 and TRBJ1-1; no reliable D call. V lost 5 bases, J lost 0 bases, and 13 bases lay in between. CDR1 is MNHEY and CDR2 is SMNVEV in the germline V gene (reference sequence). CDR3 length: 15 residues. The CDR3, as DNA: TGTGCCAGCAGTCCAGTAGCGGGGTTGAACACTGAAGCTTTCTTT. Its protein product is CASSPVAGLNTEAFF.

V gene TRBV4-1 combines with J gene TRBJ1-5; the D gene is possibly TRBD1 (6 bases). The CDR3 length is 17 residues. CDR1 is MGHRA, CDR2 YSYEKL, per germline. V gave up 0 bases and J gave up 1 base, with 13 bases separating them. The CDR3 DNA follows: TGCGCCAGCAGCCAAGATCAGCTTGGGGGCAGCAATCAGCCCCAGCATTTT. Its translation: CASSQDQLGGSNQPQHF.

The V gene is TRBV7-3, the J gene TRBJ1-6; no clear D gene. The CDR3 spans 13 residues. The germline V gene encodes CDR1 SGHTA and CDR2 FQGTGA. Between the trimmed V and J ends, which lost 3 bases and 4 bases, there was a span of 4 bases. As DNA, the CDR3 is TGTGCCAGCAGCTTGGGATATAATTCACCCCTCCACTTT. Translating it yields CASSLGYNSPLHF.

The chain has TRBV28 and TRBJ2-2; D unresolved. Germline V CDR1 and CDR2: MDHEN, SYDVKM. The CDR3 spans 14 residues. Trimming left V 4 bases short and J 5 bases short, with 11 bases between. The chain's CDR3 is CASSSHSNTGELFF. The CDR3 nucleotides are TGTGCCAGCAGTTCCCATAGTAATACCGGGGAGCTGTTTTTT.

This chain uses TRBV5-6 with TRBJ2-5; 7 bases agree with TRBD1. Germline V CDR1 and CDR2: SGHDT, YYEEEE. After removal of 0 bases from V and 2 bases from J, the junction contained 7 bases not matched to a gene. The CDR3 extends over 16 amino acids. CDR3 bases: TGTGCCAGCAGCTTGGCAGGGAAGGGGGCACAAGAGACCCAGTACTTC. Protein product: CASSLAGKGAQETQYF.